This entry lists 14 T cell receptor beta chains sequenced from one sample in a study of tumor-infiltrating lymphocytes in primary liver carcinoma. The authors made TCR beta cDNA from 500 to 600 ng total RNA with a constant-region primer. Amplification in three nested multiplex PCR rounds with slightly modified ARM-PCR gave rise to TCR beta libraries. The study ran its first two PCR rounds for roughly 10 cycles each, using TRBV1-TRBV30 forward primers and a C-beta reverse primer. TCRdb used MiXCR to reprocess the multiplex PCR reads, holding one entry per CDR3 protein. This sample has about 180,000 distinct CDR3 sequences, with roughly three fifths found just once. Unsorted whole blood supplied the blood RNA, and germline DNA was isolated too. The specimen sequenced was peripheral blood. These receptors were obtained from a man aged 35 to 55 with primary liver carcinoma and hepatitis B virus infection.

V is TRBV28 and J is TRBJ2-4; D is unclear. Germline V CDR1 and CDR2: MDHEN, SYDVKM. The V and J ends lost 2 bases and 0 bases respectively, with 5 bases between them. CDR3 length: 14 residues. The CDR3 loop is CASSLAIAKNIQYF. Written as DNA, the CDR3 is TGTGCCAGCAGTTTAGCGATAGCCAAAAACATTCAGTACTTC.

The rearrangement links TRBV11-1 to TRBJ2-5; the D gene could be TRBD1 or TRBD2 (6 bases each). The CDR3 runs 17 residues. The ends were cut back, 1 base at V and 11 bases at J, with 26 bases in the middle. From germline, CDR1 is SGHAT and CDR2 FQDESV (reference sequence). The CDR3 DNA sequence: TGTGCCAGCAGCTTAGTAAGAGGCGGACAGCTCCACGGGACTCAGTACTTC. Translated, it gives CASSLVRGGQLHGTQYF. The full variable domain, with the rest looked up from reference TRBV11-1 and TRBJ2-5, is EAEVAQSPRYKITEKSQAVAFWCDPISGHATLYWYRQILGQGPELLVQFQDESVVDDSQLPKDRFSAERLKGVDSTLKIQPAELGDSAMYLCASSLVRGGQLHGTQYFGPGTRLLVL.

As to this clonotype: The junction shows a germline mismatch at one end, possibly a read error. The chain is built from TRBV7-8 and TRBJ2-2, with D unresolved. Germline CDR1 is SGHVS and CDR2 is FQNEAQ. The CDR3 length is 13 residues. The CDR3 spells CASSSIITEELFF. DNA of the CDR3: TGTGCCAGCAGCTCGATAATCACCGAGGAGCTGTTTTTT.

The CDR3 DNA reads as TGTGCCAGCAGCGGGACTAGCGGGATTTTGTCCGGGGAGCTGTTTTTT. Its translation: CASSGTSGILSGELFF. The chain joins TRBV6-6 to TRBJ2-2; TRBD2 matches at 13 bases. Trimming took 6 bases from V and 6 from J; bases not matched to a gene: 7. Germline assignment: CDR1 MNHNY and CDR2 SVGAGI (reference sequence). The length of the CDR3 is 16 residues.

About this clonotype: Sequence at one end of the junction differs from germline and may be a read error. CDR3 in DNA: TGTGCCGGCAGCCCCCGAACTCTCTATGCCTACGAGCAGTACTTC. This translates into CAGSPRTLYAYEQYF. The rearrangement joins TRBV11-2 to TRBJ2-7, with D hard to call. Looked up from germline, CDR1 is SGHAT and CDR2 is FQNNGV. The length of the CDR3 is 15 residues.

DNA for the CDR3: TGTGCCAGCAGTTACGGGGTAAGCGCCGGCCAGCCCCAGCATTTT. Translating gives CASSYGVSAGQPQHF. This chain links TRBV6-6 with TRBJ1-5; D unresolved. V was trimmed by 2 bases and J by 7 bases, leaving 15 bases between them. Germline V CDR1 and CDR2: MNHNY, SVGAGI (reference sequence). The CDR3 is 15 residues long.

V is TRBV10-3 and J is TRBJ2-7, with TRBD2 matching over 13 bases. Germline V gives CDR1 ENHRY, CDR2 SYGVKD. This CDR3 comprises 15 residues. Trimming cost V 5 bases and J 5 bases; bases outside gene matches: 6. The CDR3 reads CAISQLAGGQDEQYF. Here the CDR3 DNA reads TGTGCCATCAGTCAACTAGCGGGAGGGCAGGACGAGCAGTACTTC.

This clonotype showed up just a few times. The chain uses TRBV5-1 and TRBJ2-3; 9 nucleotides match TRBD2. The trim removed 0 bases at V and 4 bases at J, leaving 6 bases unmatched. CDR1 and CDR2 from the germline V gene are SGHRS and YFSETQ. CDR3 size: 16 residues. The CDR3 DNA reads TGCGCCAGCAGCTTGGTTTTAGCGGGAGAAGCAGATACGCAGTATTTT. Translated, it gives CASSLVLAGEADTQYF.

The chain is built from TRBV6-5 and TRBJ2-5; D is undetermined. This CDR3 has 15 residues. Germline-derived CDR1 and CDR2 are MNHEY and SVGAGI. Between the trimmed V and J ends, which lost 0 bases and 0 bases, there was a span of 8 bases. The CDR3 loop reads CASSYSSGYQETQYF. The CDR3 coding sequence is TGTGCCAGCAGTTACTCGAGTGGGTACCAAGAGACCCAGTACTTC.

This sequence joins TRBV5-4 and TRBJ1-1; the D gene is possibly TRBD1 (6 bases). Deletions cut 4 bases from V and 5 bases from J, with 9 bases between. Germline-derived CDR1 and CDR2 are SGHNT and YYREEE (reference sequence). The length of the CDR3 is 12 residues. DNA for the CDR3: TGTGCCAGCAGCACAGGGCCTACTGAAGCTTTCTTT. This gives the protein CASSTGPTEAFF.

V usage is TRBV12-3 or TRBV12-4 and J usage is TRBJ2-2, with 9 bases that match TRBD2. The CDR3 has 16 amino acids. Trimming removed 6 bases from V and 6 bases from J; junction bases left unmatched: 11. The CDR3 loop is CASSPGGSGSAGELFF. DNA of the CDR3: TGTGCCAGCAGCCCTGGAGGTAGCGGGAGTGCCGGGGAGCTGTTTTTT.

Concerning this clonotype itself: This may come from a read error, since a much larger clone is one base off. The chain recombines TRBV4-1 with TRBJ1-5; no clear D. This CDR3 comprises 16 residues. V was shortened by 4 bases and J by 8 bases, with 21 bases between the two germline ends. CDR1 and CDR2 (germline): MGHRA, YSYEKL. In nucleotides, the CDR3 is TGCGCCAGCAGCCCAAGATTCACAGCGGGAAGTGAGCCCCAGCATTTT. It encodes CASSPRFTAGSEPQHF.

Details on this clonotype: This clone may be a read error of a much larger clone one base away. V gene TRBV29-1 combines with J gene TRBJ2-3, with 8 bases identical to TRBD2. CDR1 SQVTM and CDR2 ANQGSEA come from the germline V gene. The CDR3 has 15 amino acids. The CDR3, as DNA: TGCAGCGTTGAAAAGCGGGAGACCTTCACAGGTACGCAGTATTTT. This translates into CSVEKRETFTGTQYF.

This chain links TRBV10-3 with TRBJ2-3; D may be TRBD1 or TRBD2 (5 bases each). Deletions cut 2 bases from V and 4 bases from J, with 19 bases between. Looked up from germline, CDR1 is ENHRY and CDR2 is SYGVKD. This CDR3 region has 17 residues. CDR3 in DNA: TGTGCCATCAGTGAGGAAGGGGCGGGTCGAAACCCAGATACGCAGTATTTT. Translated: CAISEEGAGRNPDTQYF.